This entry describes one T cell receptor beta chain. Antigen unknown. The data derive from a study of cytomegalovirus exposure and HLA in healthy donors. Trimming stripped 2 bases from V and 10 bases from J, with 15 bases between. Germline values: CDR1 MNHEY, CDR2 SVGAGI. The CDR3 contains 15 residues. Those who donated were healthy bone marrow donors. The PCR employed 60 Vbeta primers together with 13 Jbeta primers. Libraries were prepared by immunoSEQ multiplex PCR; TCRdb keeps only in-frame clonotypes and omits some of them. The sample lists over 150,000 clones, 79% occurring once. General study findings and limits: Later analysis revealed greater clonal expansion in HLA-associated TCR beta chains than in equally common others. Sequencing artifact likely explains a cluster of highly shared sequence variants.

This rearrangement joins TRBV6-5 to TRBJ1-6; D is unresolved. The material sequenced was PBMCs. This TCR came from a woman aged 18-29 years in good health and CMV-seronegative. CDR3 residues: CASSYEGRQASPLHF. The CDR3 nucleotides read TGTGCCAGCAGTTACGAGGGCCGCCAGGCCTCACCCCTCCACTTT.